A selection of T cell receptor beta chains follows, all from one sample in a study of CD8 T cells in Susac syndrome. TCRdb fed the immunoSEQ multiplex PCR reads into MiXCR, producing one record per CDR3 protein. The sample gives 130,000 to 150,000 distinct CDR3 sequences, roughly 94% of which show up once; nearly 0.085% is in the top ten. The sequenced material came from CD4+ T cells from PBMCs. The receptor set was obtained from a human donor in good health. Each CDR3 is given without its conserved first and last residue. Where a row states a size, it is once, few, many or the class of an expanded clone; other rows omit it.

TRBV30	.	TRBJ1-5	AWSDREGQPQH
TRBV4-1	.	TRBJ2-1	ASSLGQGALNEQF
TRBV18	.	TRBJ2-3	ASSPGITDTQY
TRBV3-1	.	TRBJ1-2	ASSQDEAVGYGYT
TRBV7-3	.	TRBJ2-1	ASSLTRTLSYNEQF
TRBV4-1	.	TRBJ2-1	ASSQGLRPRGSYNEQF
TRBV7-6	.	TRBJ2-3	ASSFTDSTDTQY
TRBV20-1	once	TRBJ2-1	AHLNRGASSYNEQF
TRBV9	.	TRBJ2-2	ASSAHKSTGELF
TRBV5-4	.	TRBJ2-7	ASSLDGGRAYEQY
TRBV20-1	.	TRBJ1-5	SANRARPGYSQPQH